One and the same sample provided the 28 T cell receptor beta chains below, sequenced in a study of response to subunit inactivated influenza vaccine. TCRdb reanalysed the RT-PCR reads using MiXCR and keeps one entry per CDR3 protein. The sample has hundreds of thousands of distinct CDR3 sequences, approximately 15% seen once. The sequencing used PBMCs from blood, collected 14 days before vaccination. The receptors shown here come from a man in his fifties or sixties who received an inactivated influenza vaccine.

This clonotype was observed a few times. The chain combines TRBV30 with TRBJ1-2; no firm D call. V was pared by 0 bases and J by 4 bases, with 6 bases between. Germline-derived CDR1 and CDR2 are GTSNPN and SVGIG (reference sequence). The length of the CDR3 is 12 residues. In nucleotides, the CDR3 is TGTGCCTGGAGTGTATTGGGCTATGGCTACACCTTC. It yields the protein CAWSVLGYGYTF.

This clonotype was detected only a few times. The rearrangement uses TRBV4-2 and TRBJ1-1; D might be TRBD1 (6 bases). The germline V gene encodes CDR1 LGHNA and CDR2 YNFKEQ. V shed 0 bases and J shed 5 bases, with 10 bases lying between them. This CDR3 is built from 14 residues. CDR3: CASSQEAQGTEAFF. In nucleotides, the CDR3 is TGTGCCAGCAGCCAAGAGGCCCAGGGGACTGAAGCTTTCTTT.

The chain has TRBV6-1 and TRBJ2-5, with unresolved D. This CDR3 spans 15 amino acids. Trimming pared 1 base from V and 3 bases from J, leaving 12 bases between. Looked up from germline, CDR1 is MNHNS and CDR2 is SASEGT. DNA of the CDR3: TGTGCCAGCAGTGAAGTTCCGGAGACCAAAGAGACCCAGTACTTC. It is translated as CASSEVPETKETQYF.

In its sample, this clonotype was seen many times. The chain is built from TRBV7-2 and TRBJ1-3, with no clear D. This CDR3 is 15 amino acids long. From germline, CDR1 is SGHTA and CDR2 FQGNSA. Trimming cost V 5 bases and J 7 bases, with 18 bases left between them. The CDR3 nucleotides are TGTGCCAGCAGCCCAACCTTCGGGGTTGTCAACACCATATATTTT. Translating it yields CASSPTFGVVNTIYF. Full variable domain (outside the CDR3, taken from reference TRBV7-2 and TRBJ1-3): GAGVSQSPSNKVTEKGKDVELRCDPISGHTALYWYRQSLGQGLEFLIYFQGNSAPDKSGLPSDRFSAERTGGSVSTLTIQRTQQEDSAVYLCASSPTFGVVNTIYFGEGSWLTVV.

V usage is TRBV5-1 and J usage is TRBJ2-1, with D possibly matching TRBD1 (6 bases). Deletions cut 0 bases from V and 7 bases from J, with 14 bases between. This CDR3 is 15 amino acids long. CDR1 is SGHRS and CDR2 is YFSETQ in the germline V gene. The CDR3 DNA reads TGCGCCAGCAGCTTGGGGCAGGGGATATGGAATGAGCAGTTCTTC. Encoded protein: CASSLGQGIWNEQFF.

This rearrangement joins TRBV28 to TRBJ2-2; tentatively, D is TRBD2 (5 bases). The CDR3 spans 15 residues. The germline V and J ends were trimmed by 10 bases and 4 bases, with 19 bases remaining between them. Per the germline V gene, CDR1 is MDHEN and CDR2 is SYDVKM. The CDR3 loop is CATDDVAAGTGELFF. The CDR3 DNA reads as TGTGCCACCGATGATGTGGCCGCGGGCACCGGGGAGCTGTTTTTT.

The sample holds a few counts of this clonotype. The chain joins TRBV5-1 to TRBJ1-2; possible D gene TRBD1, 6 bases. V dropped 4 bases and J dropped 6 bases, with 13 bases sitting between them. This CDR3 has 13 residues. Germline CDR1 reads SGHRS; CDR2 reads YFSETQ. CDR3 loop: CASSPYREHGYTF. In DNA form, the CDR3 reads TGCGCCAGCAGCCCCTACAGGGAGCATGGCTACACCTTC.

This clonotype was seen only a few times. The chain recombines TRBV5-1 with TRBJ2-1, with D perhaps TRBD1 (6 bases). This CDR3 region has 17 residues. Trimming shortened V by 0 bases and J by 4 bases, and 17 bases separated the two germline ends. The germline V gene encodes CDR1 SGHRS and CDR2 YFSETQ. The CDR3 protein is CASSLGGTTREYNEQFF. CDR3 DNA sequence: TGCGCCAGCAGCTTGGGGGGGACAACTCGCGAATACAATGAGCAGTTCTTC.

This clonotype was counted only a few times. The V gene is TRBV6-1, the J gene TRBJ2-5, with D tentatively TRBD1 (6 bases). Trimming left V 0 bases short and J 7 bases short, with 12 bases between. The V gene's germline CDR1 is MNHNS and CDR2 SASEGT. The CDR3 is 14 residues long. The DNA for the CDR3 is TGTGCCAGCAGTGAAGCGCCGACAGGTGGGACCCAGTACTTC. It specifies CASSEAPTGGTQYF.

V usage is TRBV5-1 and J usage is TRBJ2-3; TRBD2 matches at 7 bases. This CDR3 comprises 15 residues. Trimming removed 1 base from V and 11 bases from J; junction bases left unmatched: 13. CDR1 is SGHRS, CDR2 YFSETQ, per germline. The CDR3 nucleotides read TGCGCCAGCAGCTTGTCACTAGCGATGATGGGGGGGCAGTATTTT. Residues: CASSLSLAMMGGQYF.

The V and J genes are TRBV12-3 or TRBV12-4 and TRBJ2-5; D is possibly TRBD1 (5 bases). V lost 6 bases, J lost 4 bases, and 18 bases lay in between. CDR3 size: 15 residues. DNA of the CDR3: TGTGCCAGCAGCCCAAGAAAGGGGCGGTCAGAGACCCAGTACTTC. Translated, it gives CASSPRKGRSETQYF.

The chain is built from TRBV10-3 and TRBJ2-2; no definite D call. The CDR3 runs 15 residues. Per the germline V gene, CDR1 is ENHRY and CDR2 is SYGVKD. Trimming took 0 bases from V and 7 from J, leaving 12 bases between them. This CDR3 reads CAISESGQDGGELFF. The CDR3 DNA sequence: TGTGCCATCAGTGAGTCTGGGCAGGATGGCGGGGAGCTGTTTTTT.

The V gene is TRBV6-9, the J gene TRBJ2-1; a weak D match, TRBD1 (6 bases). V lost 4 bases, J lost 3 bases, and 13 bases lay in between. CDR3 length equals 15 residues. Germline lookup yields CDR1 MNHGY and CDR2 SVAAGI. The CDR3: CASSCLRDNYNEQFF. The CDR3 region has the DNA TGTGCCAGCAGTTGCCTCCGGGACAACTACAATGAGCAGTTCTTC.

J is TRBJ2-3 and V is TRBV7-9; the match to TRBD1 covers 9 bases. The V gene end was trimmed by 5 bases and the J gene end by 0 bases; junction bases not matched to a gene: 6. The CDR3 loop spans 16 amino acids. Germline V CDR1 and CDR2: SEHNR, FQNEAQ (reference sequence). Here the CDR3 DNA reads TGTGCCAGCAGCCTAAGCGGGACAGGGAGCACAGATACGCAGTATTTT. It translates to CASSLSGTGSTDTQYF.

The gene calls are TRBV20-1 and TRBJ1-2; TRBD1 agrees at 8 bases. The junction had 22 bases not matched to a gene; V was cut back by 5 bases and J by 5 bases. The CDR3 runs to 18 residues. Germline V gives CDR1 DFQATT, CDR2 SNEGSKA (reference sequence). The CDR3: CSAGGVGGRGRNPYGYTF. The CDR3 region has the DNA TGCAGTGCTGGAGGGGTTGGGGGCAGGGGGCGCAACCCTTATGGCTACACCTTC.

The chain recombines TRBV5-1 with TRBJ2-6; D not resolved. With 3 bases removed from V and 3 bases from J, the gap between germline ends came to 7 bases. The CDR3 totals 14 residues. In germline, CDR1 is SGHRS, CDR2 YFSETQ. The CDR3 protein is CASSSWVGANVLTF. In DNA form, the CDR3 reads TGCGCCAGCAGCTCTTGGGTTGGGGCCAACGTCCTGACTTTC.

The rearrangement uses TRBV6-2 or TRBV6-3 and TRBJ2-1; tentatively, D is TRBD1 (5 bases). Between the trimmed V and J ends, which lost 7 bases and 5 bases, there was a span of 18 bases. Germline values: CDR1 MNHEY, CDR2 SVGEGT. CDR3 length equals 15 residues. CDR3: CASNPEQGRNNEQFF. The CDR3 DNA reads TGTGCCAGCAATCCGGAGCAGGGTCGGAACAATGAGCAGTTCTTC.

This clonotype turned up a few times. The CDR3 region is CSVHHSYNEQFF. The CDR3 bases are TGCAGTGTTCACCATTCTTACAATGAGCAGTTCTTC. The chain combines TRBV20-1 with TRBJ2-1, with D hard to call. CDR1 DFQATT and CDR2 SNEGSKA come from the germline V gene (reference sequence). V shed 7 bases and J shed 4 bases, with 11 bases lying between them. This CDR3 region has 12 residues.

This clonotype was seen a few times. The chain recombines TRBV5-1 with TRBJ1-6; possibly TRBD1 for D (5 bases). The CDR3 is 14 amino acids. Germline V CDR1 and CDR2: SGHRS, YFSETQ. Trimming took off 0 bases at V and 6 bases at J, with 7 bases between the two ends. CDR3 in amino acids: CASSLGQPNSPLHF. In DNA form, the CDR3 reads TGCGCCAGCAGCTTGGGACAGCCTAATTCACCCCTCCACTTT. Drawing the rest from reference TRBV5-1 and TRBJ1-6, the complete variable domain is KAGVTQTPRYLIKTRGQQVTLSCSPISGHRSVSWYQQTPGQGLQFLFEYFSETQRNKGNFPGRFSGRQFSNSRSEMNVSTLELGDSALYLCASSLGQPNSPLHFGNGTRLTVT.

Many counts were recorded for this clonotype. The chain is built from TRBV12-3 or TRBV12-4 and TRBJ2-7, with TRBD2 matching over 9 bases. This CDR3 comprises 13 residues. V gave up 10 bases and J gave up 1 base; unmatched junction bases: 5. This CDR3 reads CATTTSGSYEQYF. The CDR3 DNA is TGTGCCACCACGACTAGCGGATCCTACGAGCAGTACTTC.

This clonotype was counted many times. The chain employs TRBV6-2 or TRBV6-3 and TRBJ2-1; D is uncertain. With 7 bases removed from V and 7 bases from J, the gap between germline ends came to 17 bases. Germline loops: CDR1 MNHEY, CDR2 SVGEGT. This CDR3 is built from 14 residues. CDR3 DNA sequence: TGTGCCAGCAACGAATTTACCCCTAGGAATGAGCAGTTCTTC. Translating it yields CASNEFTPRNEQFF.

A few counts support this clonotype. CDR3 nucleotides: TGTGCCAGCAGTTACTTTACTACCTACGAGCAGTACTTC. As protein: CASSYFTTYEQYF. The chain has TRBV6-2 or TRBV6-3 and TRBJ2-7; no reliable D call. Trimming cost V 1 base and J 2 bases, with 6 bases left between them. This CDR3 comprises 13 residues. Germline lookup yields CDR1 MNHEY and CDR2 SVGEGT.

CDR3 amino acids: CASSLGLAGGATDTQYF. Here the CDR3 DNA reads TGTGCCAGCAGCTTAGGGTTGGCGGGAGGGGCCACAGATACGCAGTATTTT. The chain couples TRBV7-8 to TRBJ2-3; 9 bases are a match to TRBD2. The CDR3 spans 17 residues. The junction had 7 bases not matched to a gene; V was cut back by 1 base and J by 2 bases. The germline V gene encodes CDR1 SGHVS and CDR2 FQNEAQ.

Note on this clonotype: The junction does not match germline at one end; this may be a read error. CDR3 coding DNA: TGTGCTAGCACCTTAGGTTGGACCGGGGGAGCCTACAAAAGGGGAGGCTACACTTTC. Its protein product is CASTLGWTGGAYKRGGYTF. V is TRBV12-3 or TRBV12-4 and J is TRBJ1-2, with D possibly being TRBD1 (5 bases). The CDR3 has 19 amino acids.

V is TRBV20-1 and J is TRBJ2-2, with 8 bases that match TRBD1. The CDR3 has 15 residues. Trimming took 0 bases from V and 7 from J; bases not matched to a gene: 7. The germline CDR1 and CDR2 sequences are DFQATT and SNEGSKA (reference sequence). The CDR3 bases are TGCAGTGCTAGAGATTCCAGGGGGCCGGGCGGGGAGCTGTTTTTT. It is translated as CSARDSRGPGGELFF.

The chain employs TRBV20-1 and TRBJ1-2, with D possibly TRBD1 on 6 matching bases. The V end lost 5 bases, the J end lost 5 bases, and 30 bases lay between the germline ends. CDR1 is DFQATT, CDR2 SNEGSKA, per germline (reference sequence). This CDR3 contains 18 residues. DNA for the CDR3: TGCAGTGCTCATAATGCCCCTTCGACAGGACCGGATTTTTATGGCTACACCTTC. This codes for CSAHNAPSTGPDFYGYTF.

This clonotype was observed a handful of times. This chain links TRBV6-5 with TRBJ2-1; 7 bases are a match to TRBD1. V was pared by 1 base and J by 5 bases, with 2 bases of the junction left unmatched. This CDR3 is 14 amino acids long. The germline V gene encodes CDR1 MNHEY and CDR2 SVGAGI. In nucleotides, the CDR3 is TGTGCCAGCAGTTACTTGGACAGGCACAATGAGCAGTTCTTC. Encoded protein: CASSYLDRHNEQFF.

About this clonotype: Relative to the germline gene, one junction end is altered; a read error may explain this. CDR3 protein: CASSEVWGHEQYF. The CDR3 DNA follows: TGTGCCAGCAGCGAAGTGTGGGGGCACGAGCAGTACTTC. The V and J genes are TRBV2 and TRBJ2-7; D may be TRBD1 (6 bases). Looked up from germline, CDR1 is SNHLY and CDR2 is FYNNEI. This CDR3 has 13 amino acids.